This TCR beta chain was recovered during a study of shared clonotypes between healthy human individuals. Measured with immunoSEQ multiplex PCR; TCRdb has only the in-frame clones, and not every one. This table has approximately 640,000 clones, roughly 88% appearing once. General study findings and limits: Among donors, the sharing of clonotypes was expected to be influenced by sequencing depth.

CDR3 length equals 15 residues. From germline, CDR1 is SEHNR and CDR2 FQNEAQ (reference sequence). Trimming at V came to 5 bases and at J to 2 bases, leaving 8 bases not matched to a gene. Those who donated were healthy HIV-negative adults, with no recent acute infections or vaccinations reported. As to this clone: Its target is not known.

This chain uses TRBV7-9 with TRBJ1-2; 7 bases fit TRBD1. What was sequenced was memory CD8+ T cells from PBMCs. Subset noted: CD45RO+ cells pooled with CCR7-negative TemRA cells. The source is a man between 18 and 29 years old in good health. Some clones in this sample may be carry-over from other donors' samples. The CDR3 nucleotides are TGTGCCAGCAGCAGTGGGACAGACCCGAACTATGGCTACACCTTC. This gives the protein CASSSGTDPNYGYTF.